The present T cell receptor (beta chain) was sequenced within a study of PD-1 blockade in classical Hodgkin lymphoma. Whole-study results and caveats: Significantly greater TCR diversity emerged by C4D1 in CD4+ cells but not CD8+ cells. In newly diagnosed patients, baseline TCR diversity was reportedly below that of healthy donors. The baseline diversity of complete responders showed similarity to that of newly diagnosed patients.

Only in-frame clones appear in the TCRdb table, and some are missing; sequencing was by immunoSEQ multiplex PCR. The table lists about 97,000 clones, around 80% of them singletons. Regarding this clone: As yet, its antigen is unknown.

Relapse was seen in all patients after autologous stem cell transplantation, and brentuximab vedotin exposure was variable. Complete response, partial response or progressive disease was each patient's best response. Germline V gives CDR1 SEHNR, CDR2 FQNEAQ (reference sequence). This CDR3 comprises 15 residues. The V segment lost 10 bases and the J segment 5 bases; nucleotides outside the gene matches: 12. The chain combines TRBV7-9 with TRBJ1-5, with 9 bases identical to TRBD1. Sequences were derived from peripheral blood mononuclear cells (PBMCs), sampled at baseline. The TCR comes from a human donor with classical Hodgkin lymphoma. CDR3 loop: CATQEGDRVDQPQHF. The CDR3 DNA follows: TGTGCCACGCAGGAGGGGGACAGGGTTGATCAGCCCCAGCATTTT.